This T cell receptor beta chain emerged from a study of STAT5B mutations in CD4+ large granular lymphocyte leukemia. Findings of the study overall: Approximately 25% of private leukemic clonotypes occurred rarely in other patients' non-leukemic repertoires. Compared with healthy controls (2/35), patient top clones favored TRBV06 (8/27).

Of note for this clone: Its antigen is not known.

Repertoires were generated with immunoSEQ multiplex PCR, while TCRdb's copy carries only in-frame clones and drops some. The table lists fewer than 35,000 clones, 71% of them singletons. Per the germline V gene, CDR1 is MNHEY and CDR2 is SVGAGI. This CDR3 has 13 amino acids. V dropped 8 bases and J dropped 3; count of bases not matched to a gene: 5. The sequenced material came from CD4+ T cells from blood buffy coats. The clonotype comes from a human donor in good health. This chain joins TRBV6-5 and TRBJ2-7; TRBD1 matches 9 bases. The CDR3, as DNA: TGTGCCAGCGCACAGGGGGCCGTCTACGAGCAGTACTTC. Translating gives CASAQGAVYEQYF.